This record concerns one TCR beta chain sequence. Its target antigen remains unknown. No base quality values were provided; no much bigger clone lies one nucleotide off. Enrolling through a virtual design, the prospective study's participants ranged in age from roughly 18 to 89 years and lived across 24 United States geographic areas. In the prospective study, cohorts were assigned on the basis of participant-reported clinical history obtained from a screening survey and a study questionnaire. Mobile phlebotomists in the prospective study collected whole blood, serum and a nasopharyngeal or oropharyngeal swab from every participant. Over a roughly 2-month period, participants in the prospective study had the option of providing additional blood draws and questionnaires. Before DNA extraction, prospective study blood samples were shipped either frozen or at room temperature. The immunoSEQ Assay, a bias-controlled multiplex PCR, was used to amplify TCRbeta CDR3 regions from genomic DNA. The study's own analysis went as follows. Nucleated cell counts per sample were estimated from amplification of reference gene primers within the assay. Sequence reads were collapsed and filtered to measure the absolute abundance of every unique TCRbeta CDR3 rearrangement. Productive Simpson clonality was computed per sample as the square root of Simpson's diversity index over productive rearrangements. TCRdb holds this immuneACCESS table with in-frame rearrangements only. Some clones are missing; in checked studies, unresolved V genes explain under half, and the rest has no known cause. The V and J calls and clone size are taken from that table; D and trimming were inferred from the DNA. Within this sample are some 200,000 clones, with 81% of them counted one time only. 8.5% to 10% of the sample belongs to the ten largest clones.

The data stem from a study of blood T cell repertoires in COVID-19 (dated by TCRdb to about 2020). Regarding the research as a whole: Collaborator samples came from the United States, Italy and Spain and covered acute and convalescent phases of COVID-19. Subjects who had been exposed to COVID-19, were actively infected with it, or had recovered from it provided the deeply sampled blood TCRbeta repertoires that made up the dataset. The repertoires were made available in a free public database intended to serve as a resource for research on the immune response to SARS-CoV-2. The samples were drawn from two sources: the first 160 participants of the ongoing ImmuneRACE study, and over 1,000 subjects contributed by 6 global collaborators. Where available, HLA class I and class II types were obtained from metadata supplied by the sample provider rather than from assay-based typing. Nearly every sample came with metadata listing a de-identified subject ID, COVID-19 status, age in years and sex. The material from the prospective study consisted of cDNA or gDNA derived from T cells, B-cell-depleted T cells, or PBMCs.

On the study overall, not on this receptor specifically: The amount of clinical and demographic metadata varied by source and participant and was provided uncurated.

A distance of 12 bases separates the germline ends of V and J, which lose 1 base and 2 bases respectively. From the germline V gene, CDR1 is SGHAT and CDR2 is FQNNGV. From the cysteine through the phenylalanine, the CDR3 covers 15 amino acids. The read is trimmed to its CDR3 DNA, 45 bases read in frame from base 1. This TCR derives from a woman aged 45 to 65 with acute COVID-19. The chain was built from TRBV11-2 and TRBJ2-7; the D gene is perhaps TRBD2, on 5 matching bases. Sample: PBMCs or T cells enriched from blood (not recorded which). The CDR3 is CASSLVDTGTYEQYF. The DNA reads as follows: TGTGCCAGCAGCTTAGTGGATACGGGGACCTACGAGCAGTACTTC.